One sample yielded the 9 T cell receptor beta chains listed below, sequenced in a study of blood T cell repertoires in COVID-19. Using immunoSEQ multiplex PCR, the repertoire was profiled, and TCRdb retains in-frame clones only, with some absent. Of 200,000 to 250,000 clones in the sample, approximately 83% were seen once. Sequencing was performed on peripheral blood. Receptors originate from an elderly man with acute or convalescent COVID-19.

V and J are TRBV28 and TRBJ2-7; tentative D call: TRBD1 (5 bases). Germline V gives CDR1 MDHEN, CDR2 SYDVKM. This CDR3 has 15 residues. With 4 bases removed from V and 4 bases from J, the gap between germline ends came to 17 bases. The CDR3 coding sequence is TGTGCCAGCAGTTCGTCACAGGCCCCCTGGTACGAGCAGTACTTC. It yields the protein CASSSSQAPWYEQYF.

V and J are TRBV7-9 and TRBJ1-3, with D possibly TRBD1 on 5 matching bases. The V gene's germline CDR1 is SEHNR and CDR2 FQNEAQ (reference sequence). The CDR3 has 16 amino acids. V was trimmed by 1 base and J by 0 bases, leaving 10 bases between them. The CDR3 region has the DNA TGTGCCAGCAGCTTAGGACAGCTCTACTCTGGAAACACCATATATTTT. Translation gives CASSLGQLYSGNTIYF. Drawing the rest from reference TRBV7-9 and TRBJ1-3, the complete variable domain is DTGVSQNPRHKITKRGQNVTFRCDPISEHNRLYWYRQTLGQGPEFLTYFQNEAQLEKSRLLSDRFSAERPKGSFSTLEIQRTEQGDSAMYLCASSLGQLYSGNTIYFGEGSWLTVV.

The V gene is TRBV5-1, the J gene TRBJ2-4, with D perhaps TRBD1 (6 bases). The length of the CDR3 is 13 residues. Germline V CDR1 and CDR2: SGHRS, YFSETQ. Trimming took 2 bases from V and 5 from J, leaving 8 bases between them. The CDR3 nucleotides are TGCGCCAGCAGCTTTAACAGGGAAAACATTCAGTACTTC. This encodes CASSFNRENIQYF.

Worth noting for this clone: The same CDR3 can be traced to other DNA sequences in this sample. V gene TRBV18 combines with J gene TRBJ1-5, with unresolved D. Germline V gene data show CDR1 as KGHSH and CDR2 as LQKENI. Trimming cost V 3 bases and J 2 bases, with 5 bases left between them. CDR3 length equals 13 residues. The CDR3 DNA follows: TGTGCCAGCTCACCGGCCGGCAATCAGCCCCAGCATTTT. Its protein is CASSPAGNQPQHF.

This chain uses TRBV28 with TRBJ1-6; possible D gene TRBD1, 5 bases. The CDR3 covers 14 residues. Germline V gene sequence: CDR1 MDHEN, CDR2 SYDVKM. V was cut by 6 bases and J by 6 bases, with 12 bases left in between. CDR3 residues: CASRLDSSNSPLHF. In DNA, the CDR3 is TGTGCCAGCAGGTTAGACAGCAGTAATTCACCCCTCCACTTT. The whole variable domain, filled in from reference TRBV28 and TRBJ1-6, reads DVKVTQSSRYLVKRTGEKVFLECVQDMDHENMFWYRQDPGLGLRLIYFSYDVKMKEKGDIPEGYSVSREKKERFSLILESASTNQTSMYLCASRLDSSNSPLHFGNGTRLTVT.

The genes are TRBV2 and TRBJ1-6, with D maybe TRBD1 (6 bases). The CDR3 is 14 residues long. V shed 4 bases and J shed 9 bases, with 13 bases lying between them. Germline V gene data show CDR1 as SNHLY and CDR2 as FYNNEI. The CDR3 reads CASSGGPGASPLHF. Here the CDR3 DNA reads TGTGCCAGCAGTGGGGGACCAGGGGCTTCACCCCTCCACTTT. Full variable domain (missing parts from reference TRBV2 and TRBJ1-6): EPEVTQTPSHQVTQMGQEVILRCVPISNHLYFYWYRQILGQKVEFLVSFYNNEISEKSEIFDDQFSVERPDGSNFTLKIRSTKLEDSAMYFCASSGGPGASPLHFGNGTRLTVT.

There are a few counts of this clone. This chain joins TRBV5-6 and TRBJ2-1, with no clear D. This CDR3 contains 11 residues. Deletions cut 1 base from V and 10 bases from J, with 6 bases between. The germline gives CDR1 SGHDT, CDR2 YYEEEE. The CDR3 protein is CASSLYGEQFF. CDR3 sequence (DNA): TGTGCCAGCAGCTTGTACGGGGAGCAGTTCTTC.

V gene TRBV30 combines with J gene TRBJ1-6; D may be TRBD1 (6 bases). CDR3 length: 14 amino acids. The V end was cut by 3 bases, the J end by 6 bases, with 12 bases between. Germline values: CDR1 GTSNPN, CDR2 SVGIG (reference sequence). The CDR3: CAWSQGQSNSPLHF. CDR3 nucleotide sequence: TGTGCCTGGAGCCAAGGACAGAGTAATTCACCCCTCCACTTT.

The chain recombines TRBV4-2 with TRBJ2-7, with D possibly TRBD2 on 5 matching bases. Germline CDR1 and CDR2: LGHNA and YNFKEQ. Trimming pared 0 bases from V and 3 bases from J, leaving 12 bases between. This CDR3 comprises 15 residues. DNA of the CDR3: TGTGCCAGCAGCCAAGATAGGAGCGGTTACTACGAGCAGTACTTC. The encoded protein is CASSQDRSGYYEQYF.